These 13 T cell receptor beta chains originate from one sample sequenced in a study of T-cell memory formation after mild COVID-19. One entry per CDR3 protein, called by TCRdb with MiXCR from the 5' RACE reads. The data hold 150,000 to 200,000 distinct CDR3 sequences, with 9.5% to 13% observed a single time. The sequencing input was PBMCs or a T cell subset sorted from them (not recorded which). These receptors came from a man between 18 and 29 years old who had mild COVID-19 (a few samples of this study predate the infection). Cell type and time point are not known.

The chain uses TRBV23-1 and TRBJ2-3; D is unresolved. TRBV23-1 is labeled an ORF, and its function is uncertain. The CDR3 loop spans 15 amino acids. V was shortened by 3 bases and J by 3 bases, with 13 bases between the two germline ends. The CDR3 region is CASSHPATETDTQYF. CDR3 bases: TGCGCCAGCAGTCATCCCGCGACGGAGACAGATACGCAGTATTTT.

This clonotype was detected many times. This chain uses TRBV12-3 or TRBV12-4 with TRBJ2-7; TRBD1 matches at 7 bases. The CDR3 extends over 13 amino acids. The J segment lost 6 bases and the V segment lost 5 bases, leaving 7 bases of the junction unmatched. The CDR3 DNA follows: TGTGCCAGCAGTCTGGGGACAGAGGCCGAGCAGTACGTC. As protein: CASSLGTEAEQYV.

J is TRBJ1-1 and V is TRBV7-9; the D gene is possibly TRBD1 (5 bases). The CDR3 length is 15 residues. V was shortened by 3 bases and J by 0 bases, with 11 bases between the two germline ends. Germline CDR1 reads SEHNR; CDR2 reads FQNEAQ (reference sequence). The CDR3 loop reads CASSFGAAMNTEAFF. In DNA form, the CDR3 reads TGTGCCAGCAGCTTTGGGGCAGCTATGAACACTGAAGCTTTCTTT.

This clonotype was seen only a few times. This chain joins TRBV12-3 or TRBV12-4 and TRBJ2-6; TRBD1 matches at 11 bases. CDR3 length: 17 amino acids. The V and J ends lost 6 bases and 0 bases, in that order; junction bases with no gene match: 4. The CDR3 DNA is TGTGCCAGCAGCTCCGGGACAGGGGGCTCTGGGGCCAACGTCCTGACTTTC. This gives the protein CASSSGTGGSGANVLTF.

This clonotype came up many times. The J gene is TRBJ1-3, the V gene TRBV5-1, with D unresolved. Germline V gene sequence: CDR1 SGHRS, CDR2 YFSETQ. The CDR3 covers 15 residues. The V gene lost 1 base and the J gene lost 0 bases, with 8 bases spanning the gap. The chain's CDR3 is CASSLTANSGNTIYF. In nucleotides, the CDR3 is TGCGCCAGCAGCTTGACGGCAAACTCTGGAAACACCATATATTTT.

This clonotype was observed a few times. The chain carries TRBV6-6 and TRBJ1-1; D is perhaps TRBD1 (6 bases). Germline V lookup: CDR1 MNHNY, CDR2 SVGAGI (reference sequence). V shed 0 bases and J shed 3 bases, with 8 bases lying between them. This CDR3 is 14 amino acids long. The CDR3: CASSYSKGDTEAFF. The CDR3 DNA sequence: TGTGCCAGCAGTTACTCGAAGGGGGACACTGAAGCTTTCTTT.

The chain employs TRBV5-1 and TRBJ2-5, with D hard to call. The CDR3 runs to 16 residues. Trimming removed 1 base at V and 2 bases at J, with 15 bases between. Germline CDR1 and CDR2: SGHRS and YFSETQ. Here the CDR3 reads CASSLSSFSTQETQYF. DNA of the CDR3: TGCGCCAGCAGCTTGTCTTCGTTCAGCACGCAAGAGACCCAGTACTTC.

This clonotype was counted between two and nine times. This sequence joins TRBV12-3 or TRBV12-4 and TRBJ2-7, with 10 bases fitting TRBD2. V trimming: 4 bases; J trimming: 5 bases; junction bases outside the gene matches: 2. The CDR3 covers 13 residues. In nucleotides, the CDR3 is TGTGCCAGCAGTTGGCTAGCGGGGGACGAGCAGTACTTC. It specifies CASSWLAGDEQYF.

The chain employs TRBV5-1 and TRBJ2-2; weak D call: TRBD1 (6 bases). Germline V gene lookup returns CDR1 SGHRS and CDR2 YFSETQ. V lost 6 bases, J lost 1 base, and 7 bases lay in between. This CDR3 has 13 residues. The CDR3 DNA reads TGCGCCAGCACGGGACAGAACACCGGGGAGCTGTTTTTT. Amino acids: CASTGQNTGELFF.

V is TRBV5-1 and J is TRBJ2-4; D call uncertain. This CDR3 is 13 amino acids long. From germline, CDR1 is SGHRS and CDR2 YFSETQ. V lost 5 bases and J 5 bases, leaving 11 bases between the germline ends. CDR3 DNA: TGCGCCAGCAGTATGGGATGGGAAAACATTCAGTACTTC. Protein product: CASSMGWENIQYF.

This clonotype was detected a few times. J is TRBJ1-2 and V is TRBV10-3, with 9 bases identical to TRBD1. CDR1 is ENHRY and CDR2 is SYGVKD in the germline V gene. This CDR3 has 14 amino acids. V lost 4 bases and J lost 6; bases outside the gene matches: 6. CDR3 in DNA: TGTGCCATCAGTGGAGGACAGGGGCCTGATGGCTACACCTTC. Translating gives CAISGGQGPDGYTF.

V usage is TRBV6-2 or TRBV6-3 and J usage is TRBJ1-2, with TRBD1 matching 9 bases. V lost 8 bases to trimming and J lost 0 bases; unmatched junction nucleotides: 7. Germline CDR1 MNHEY, CDR2 SVGEGT. The CDR3 consists of 15 residues. CDR3 DNA sequence: TGTGCCAGCGGTTTACAGGGGGCTTCTAACTATGGCTACACCTTC. It translates to CASGLQGASNYGYTF.

This chain uses TRBV20-1 with TRBJ2-1; 9 nucleotides align to TRBD2. Germline V lookup: CDR1 DFQATT, CDR2 SNEGSKA (reference sequence). This CDR3 region has 14 residues. V was pared by 5 bases and J by 9 bases, with 11 bases of the junction left unmatched. DNA of the CDR3: TGCAGTGCTTCTACGGGACTAGCTGACGGTGAGCAGTTCTTC. It encodes CSASTGLADGEQFF.